The T cell receptor (beta chain) under discussion was sequenced for a study of cytomegalovirus exposure and HLA in healthy donors. Study outcomes and limitations: Later analysis reportedly placed an Asian-associated ancestry cluster below the roughly 690-donor mean in N-insertions.

PCR employed 60 Vbeta and 13 Jbeta primers. The repertoire was sequenced with immunoSEQ multiplex PCR; TCRdb's copy has only in-frame clones and lacks some. The sample records some 190,000 clones, around 87% being singletons. For this clone: Its antigen is unknown. One end of the junction does not line up with germline, which may come from a read error.

The germline V gene has CDR1 SNHLY and CDR2 FYNNEI. This CDR3 contains 16 residues. The rearrangement links TRBV2 to TRBJ2-6; D is perhaps TRBD1 (6 bases). The source material was PBMCs. The sequence was collected from a man aged 30 to 39 in good health and CMV-seronegative. CDR3 sequence: CASRDLRGSGANGLTF. In nucleotides, the CDR3 is TGTGCCAGCAGGGATCTCAGGGGATCTGGGGCCAACGGCCTGACTTTC.